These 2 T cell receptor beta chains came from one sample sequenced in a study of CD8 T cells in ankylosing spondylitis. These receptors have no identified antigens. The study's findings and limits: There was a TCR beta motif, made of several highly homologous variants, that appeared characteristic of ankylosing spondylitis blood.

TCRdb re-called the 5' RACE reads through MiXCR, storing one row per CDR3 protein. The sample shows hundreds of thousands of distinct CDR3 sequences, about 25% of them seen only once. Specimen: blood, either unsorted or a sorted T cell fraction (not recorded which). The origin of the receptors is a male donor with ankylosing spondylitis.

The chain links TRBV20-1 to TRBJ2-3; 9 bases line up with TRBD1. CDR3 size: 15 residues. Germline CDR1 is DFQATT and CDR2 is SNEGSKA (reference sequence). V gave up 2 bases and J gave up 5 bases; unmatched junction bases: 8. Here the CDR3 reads CSARSGQGFGDTQYF. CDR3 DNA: TGCAGTGCTAGATCGGGACAGGGTTTCGGAGATACGCAGTATTTT.

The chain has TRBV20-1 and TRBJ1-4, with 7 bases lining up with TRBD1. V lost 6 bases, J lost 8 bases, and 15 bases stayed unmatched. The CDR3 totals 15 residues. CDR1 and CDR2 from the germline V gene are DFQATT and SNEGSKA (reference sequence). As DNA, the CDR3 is TGCAGTGCGAGACCACCGACAGGGCAAAACGAAAAACTGTTTTTT. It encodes CSARPPTGQNEKLFF.